Listed below are T cell receptor beta chains from one sample, sequenced in a study of T-cell memory formation after mild COVID-19. Each CDR3 protein gets one entry after TCRdb re-called the 5' RACE reads with MiXCR. The sample includes about 430,000 distinct CDR3 sequences, 20% to 25% of them seen just once. Sequencing was done on a sample of PBMCs or a T cell subset sorted from them (not recorded which). These receptor sequences come from an adult woman who had mild COVID-19 (a few samples of this study predate the infection). Cell type and time point are not known. Both conserved end residues are part of each CDR3. The D gene is left open where the match is weak. Clone size, where shown, is once, few, many, or a class for clones that have expanded.

clone size	J gene	D gene	V gene	CDR3 protein	CDR3 DNA
once	TRBJ1-1	.	TRBV20-1	CSARDHGRAGTEAFF	TGCAGTGCTAGAGATCATGGCAGGGCTGGTACTGAAGCTTTCTTT
.	TRBJ1-2	TRBD1	TRBV24-1	CATSGQGYGYTF	TGTGCCACCAGTGGACAGGGCTATGGCTACACCTTC
few	TRBJ1-1	.	TRBV7-6	CASSLGTGRTEAFF	TGTGCCAGCAGCTTAGGTACAGGGCGAACTGAAGCTTTCTTT
.	TRBJ1-6	.	TRBV11-3	CASSPRTANSPLHF	TGTGCCAGCAGTCCCCGGACAGCTAATTCACCCCTCCACTTT
.	TRBJ2-7	.	TRBV27	CASGDRFGREQYF	TGTGCCAGTGGAGACAGGTTCGGGCGTGAGCAGTACTTC
.	TRBJ1-2	.	TRBV24-1	CATSDLSGGGYTF	TGTGCCACCAGTGATTTGTCCGGGGGTGGCTACACCTTC
.	TRBJ2-2	TRBD1	TRBV7-6	CASSSPDRVGTGELFF	TGTGCCAGCAGCTCCCCGGACAGGGTGGGCACCGGGGAGCTGTTTTTT
.	TRBJ1-1	TRBD1	TRBV11-3	CASSPRDRMNDEAFF	TGTGCCAGCAGCCCTCGGGACAGGATGAACGATGAAGCTTTCTTT
.	TRBJ2-2	TRBD2	TRBV24-1	CATTGLDETGELFF	TGTGCCACCACGGGACTAGATGAGACCGGGGAGCTGTTTTTT
few	TRBJ2-2	.	TRBV7-9	CASNPSGPGELFF	TGTGCCAGCAACCCATCGGGTCCCGGGGAGCTGTTTTTT
.	TRBJ1-5	TRBD1	TRBV2	CASRGATGGNQPQHF	TGTGCCAGCAGGGGGGCGACAGGGGGAAATCAGCCCCAGCATTTT
.	TRBJ2-3	.	TRBV7-3	CASSSYGSADTQYF	TGTGCCAGCAGCTCTTACGGGAGTGCAGATACGCAGTATTTT
.	TRBJ2-1	TRBD1	TRBV9	CASSAQGARYVEQFF	TGTGCCAGCAGCGCACAGGGGGCCCGTTATGTTGAGCAGTTCTTC
.	TRBJ2-1	.	TRBV20-1	CSALPSYNEQFF	TGCAGTGCCTTGCCGTCCTACAATGAGCAGTTCTTC
few	TRBJ2-7	.	TRBV3-1	CASSRNFYEQYF	TGTGCCAGCAGCCGGAATTTCTACGAGCAGTACTTC
.	TRBJ1-1	TRBD1	TRBV19	CASSIQPLDRAGTEAFF	TGTGCCAGTAGTATCCAACCCCTGGACAGGGCGGGCACTGAAGCTTTCTTT
.	TRBJ2-2	TRBD2	TRBV15	CATSKRTSGGSGELFF	TGTGCCACCAGCAAACGGACTAGCGGGGGATCCGGGGAGCTGTTTTTT
.	TRBJ2-7	.	TRBV11-2	CASSWDYEQYF	TGTGCCAGCAGCTGGGATTACGAGCAGTACTTC
few	TRBJ2-5	TRBD1	TRBV19	CASSRQGLEETQYF	TGTGCCAGTAGCCGACAGGGATTAGAAGAGACCCAGTACTTC
few	TRBJ2-1	TRBD2	TRBV19	CASSARTSADNEQFF	TGTGCCAGTAGTGCCAGGACTAGCGCTGACAATGAGCAGTTCTTC
few	TRBJ2-7	.	TRBV27	CASSSGPEQYF	TGTGCCAGCAGTTCTGGGCCCGAGCAGTACTTC
few	TRBJ2-7	.	TRBV6-2/TRBV6-3	CASSLDFYEQYF	TGTGCCAGCAGCCTGGACTTCTACGAGCAGTACTTC
few	TRBJ2-1	.	TRBV5-1	CASSPDGRVDNEQFF	TGCGCCAGCAGCCCCGACGGAAGGGTCGACAATGAGCAGTTCTTC
.	TRBJ2-7	.	TRBV7-6	CASSSTRGGLQYF	TGTGCCAGCAGCTCCACCCGTGGCGGGCTGCAGTACTTC
.	TRBJ2-6	.	TRBV7-9	CASSLVPPSGANVLTF	TGTGCCAGCAGCTTAGTTCCCCCCTCTGGGGCCAACGTCCTGACTTTC
few	TRBJ1-5	.	TRBV12-3/TRBV12-4	CASSLVPLGQPQHF	TGTGCCAGCAGTTTGGTACCTTTGGGTCAGCCCCAGCATTTT
.	TRBJ1-5	.	TRBV18	CASSLPGGDNQPQHF	TGTGCCAGCTCACTACCCGGGGGGGACAATCAGCCCCAGCATTTT
few	TRBJ2-7	.	TRBV4-3	CASSQDLVQVRSYEQYF	TGCGCCAGCAGCCAAGATCTCGTACAGGTCCGCTCCTACGAGCAGTACTTC
few	TRBJ2-1	TRBD2	TRBV7-3	CASSYTSGGSYNEQFF	TGTGCCAGCAGCTACACTAGCGGGGGCTCATACAATGAGCAGTTCTTC
few	TRBJ2-7	TRBD1	TRBV7-6	CASARTGGPYEQYF	TGTGCCAGCGCCCGGACAGGGGGACCCTACGAGCAGTACTTC
.	TRBJ1-5	.	TRBV18	CASSPEYNQPQHF	TGTGCCAGCTCACCAGAATACAATCAGCCCCAGCATTTT
few	TRBJ1-2	.	TRBV29-1	CSVVRGYGYTF	TGCAGCGTTGTGCGGGGATATGGCTACACCTTC
.	TRBJ2-3	.	TRBV12-3/TRBV12-4	CASSWDSSVGDTQYF	TGTGCCAGCAGTTGGGACTCGTCGGTTGGAGATACGCAGTATTTT
.	TRBJ2-3	TRBD2	TRBV7-9	CASSFLAGGPDTQYF	TGTGCCAGCAGCTTCCTAGCGGGAGGGCCTGATACGCAGTATTTT
.	TRBJ1-1	.	TRBV5-1	CASSLAGRAPILNTEAFF	TGCGCCAGCAGCTTGGCGGGGAGGGCGCCAATATTGAACACTGAAGCTTTCTTT
once	TRBJ2-5	.	TRBV14	CASSQPGGGPETQYF	TGTGCCAGCAGCCAGCCAGGTGGGGGGCCGGAGACCCAGTACTTC
.	TRBJ1-4	TRBD1	TRBV7-2	CASSLGTGVKLFF	TGTGCCAGCAGCTTAGGGACAGGGGTAAAACTGTTTTTT
.	TRBJ2-7	.	TRBV2	CASRVDMNSYEQYF	TGTGCCAGCAGGGTGGATATGAACTCCTACGAGCAGTACTTC
many	TRBJ2-1	.	TRBV27	CASSLSSPTYNEQFF	TGTGCCAGCAGTTTGTCGTCACCCACCTACAATGAGCAGTTCTTC
.	TRBJ1-3	TRBD1	TRBV29-1	CSVLQGAGNTIYF	TGCAGCGTCCTACAGGGGGCTGGAAACACCATATATTTT
.	TRBJ2-1	.	TRBV30	CAKDGAYNEQFF	TGTGCCAAGGACGGTGCCTACAATGAGCAGTTCTTC
few	TRBJ2-7	TRBD1	TRBV5-1	CASSLETGVGYEQYF	TGCGCCAGCAGCTTGGAGACAGGGGTCGGCTACGAGCAGTACTTC
.	TRBJ2-7	.	TRBV29-1	CSGQEGYEQYF	TGCAGCGGCCAGGAGGGCTACGAGCAGTACTTC
.	TRBJ2-2	.	TRBV6-5	CASSYPGTSTGELFF	TGTGCCAGCAGTTACCCCGGGACCAGCACCGGGGAGCTGTTTTTT
.	TRBJ2-1	TRBD2	TRBV10-3	CAISEQPGGGGYNEQFF	TGTGCCATCAGTGAGCAGCCAGGTGGGGGGGGTTACAATGAGCAGTTCTTC
few	TRBJ2-7	.	TRBV20-1	CSAPLLVAELYEQYF	TGCAGTGCCCCGCTCTTGGTAGCGGAACTCTACGAGCAGTACTTC
few	TRBJ1-4	.	TRBV11-2	CASVRGSATNEKLFF	TGTGCCAGCGTCCGCGGGTCGGCAACTAATGAAAAACTGTTTTTT
.	TRBJ1-5	TRBD1	TRBV27	CASSVTQGNQPQHF	TGTGCCAGCAGTGTAACACAGGGGAATCAGCCCCAGCATTTT
.	TRBJ1-1	TRBD1	TRBV4-1	CASSQEDWDRDEAFF	TGCGCCAGCAGCCAAGAAGATTGGGACAGGGACGAAGCTTTCTTT
many	TRBJ1-1	TRBD1	TRBV7-8	CASSSSLQGRADTEAFF	TGTGCCAGCAGCTCATCTTTACAGGGGAGGGCGGACACTGAAGCTTTCTTT
.	TRBJ1-4	.	TRBV20-1	CSVEGNEKLFF	TGCAGTGTGGAGGGGAATGAAAAACTGTTTTTT
.	TRBJ2-7	.	TRBV9	CASSVGGYDEQYF	TGTGCCAGCAGCGTAGGAGGTTACGACGAGCAGTACTTC
.	TRBJ1-1	.	TRBV5-1	CASSLGADSRAAFF	TGCGCCAGCAGCTTGGGGGCAGACTCCCGGGCGGCTTTCTTT
.	TRBJ2-2	.	TRBV7-3	CASSLANGGTGELFF	TGTGCCAGCAGCTTAGCTAACGGAGGGACCGGGGAGCTGTTTTTT
.	TRBJ1-2	TRBD1	TRBV7-9	CASSLGPTGGLHYTF	TGTGCCAGCAGCTTAGGGCCGACAGGGGGCCTCCACTACACCTTC
.	TRBJ2-5	TRBD1	TRBV5-1	CASSLGQGSGETQYF	TGCGCCAGCAGCTTAGGACAGGGGTCTGGAGAGACCCAGTACTTC
.	TRBJ2-1	.	TRBV10-3	CAISESAGRRPYNEQFF	TGTGCCATCAGTGAGTCGGCGGGCCGGCGGCCCTACAATGAGCAGTTCTTC